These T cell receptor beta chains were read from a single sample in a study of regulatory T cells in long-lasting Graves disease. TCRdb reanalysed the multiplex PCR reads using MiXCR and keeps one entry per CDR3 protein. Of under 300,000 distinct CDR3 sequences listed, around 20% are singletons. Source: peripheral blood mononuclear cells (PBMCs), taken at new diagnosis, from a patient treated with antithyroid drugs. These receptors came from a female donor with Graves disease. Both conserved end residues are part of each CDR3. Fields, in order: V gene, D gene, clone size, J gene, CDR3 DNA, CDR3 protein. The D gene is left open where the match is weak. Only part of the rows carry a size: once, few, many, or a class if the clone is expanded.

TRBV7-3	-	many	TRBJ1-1	TGTGCCAGCAGCCCGACATCGAACACTGAAGCTTTCTTT	CASSPTSNTEAFF
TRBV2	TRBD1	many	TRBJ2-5	TGTGCCAGCAGGAAACAGGGGCGGGAGACCCAGTACTTC	CASRKQGRETQYF
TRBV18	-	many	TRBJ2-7	TGTGCCAGCTCACCGCAGGCCTACGAGCAGTACTTC	CASSPQAYEQYF
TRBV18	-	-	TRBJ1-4	TGTGCCAGCTCACCACTTGAAACAGCGGAAAAACTGTTTTTT	CASSPLETAEKLFF
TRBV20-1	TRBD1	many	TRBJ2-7	TGCAGTGCTCGACAGGGGTCGTTCTTCGAGCAGTACTTC	CSARQGSFFEQYF
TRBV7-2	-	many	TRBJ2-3	TGTGCCAGCAGCTCAATGGGTAGCACCCGAGTAAGCCCAGATACGCAGTATTTT	CASSSMGSTRVSPDTQYF
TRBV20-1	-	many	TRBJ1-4	TGCAGTGCCATACGACCGGAGGATGAAAAACTGTTTTTT	CSAIRPEDEKLFF
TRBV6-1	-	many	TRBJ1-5	TGTGCCAGCAGAGCTGGACAGAGACATCAGCCCCAGCATTTT	CASRAGQRHQPQHF
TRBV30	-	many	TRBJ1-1	TGTGCCTGGAGTTATTCAGGGAACACTGAAGCTTTCTTT	CAWSYSGNTEAFF
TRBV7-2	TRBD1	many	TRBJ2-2	TGTGCCAGCAGCCCACCGGGACAGGGGAGCACCGGGGAGCTGTTTTTT	CASSPPGQGSTGELFF
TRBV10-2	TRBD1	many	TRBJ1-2	TGCGCCAGCAGGGAGACAGGGAGATATGGCTACACCTTC	CASRETGRYGYTF
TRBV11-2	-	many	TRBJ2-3	TGTGCCAGCGCAAAGGCTGATACGCAGTATTTT	CASAKADTQYF
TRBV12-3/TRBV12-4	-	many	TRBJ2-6	TGTGCCAGCAGTTCGCGACAGGACTCTGGGGCCAACGTCCTGACTTTC	CASSSRQDSGANVLTF